These 8 T cell receptor beta chains share one sample of origin, sequenced in a study of T cells after yellow fever vaccination (dated by TCRdb to between 2018 and 2020). The treatment or condition label on this specimen signifies: live attenuated yellow fever vaccine strain. Library creation used 5' RACE. TCRdb records Illumina HiSeq 2500 as the sequencer. The raw public reads went through TCRdb reprocessing: fastp at Q25, MiXCR clone calling, in-frame beta chains kept. CDR3 protein duplicates are merged, each entry listing the most common genes and DNA. This sample lists 450,000 to 600,000 distinct CDR3 sequences; around 16% were detected once. Roughly 17% of the sample is taken by the ten largest. Source: PBMCs, taken roughly 5 days after the first yellow fever vaccination. These TCRs come from a man between 18 and 35 years old who received the YFV17D yellow fever vaccine.

The V gene is TRBV20-1, the J gene TRBJ2-1; D remains unclear. V lost 6 bases, J lost 4 bases, and 13 bases lay in between. This CDR3 spans 13 amino acids. Germline assignment: CDR1 DFQATT and CDR2 SNEGSKA (reference sequence). The CDR3 DNA follows: TGCAGTGCGAAGAAGGACGATTACAATGAGCAGTTCTTC. This codes for CSAKKDDYNEQFF.

This chain uses TRBV7-6 with TRBJ2-7; D may match TRBD1 or TRBD2 (5 bases each). Germline loops: CDR1 SGHVS, CDR2 FNYEAQ. V was pared by 3 bases and J by 6 bases, with 15 bases between. The CDR3 is 14 residues long. The CDR3 coding sequence is TGTGCCAGCAGCTTGGGCAGGGACCCCCTCGAGCAGTACTTC. Translated, it gives CASSLGRDPLEQYF.

The CDR3: CASSSEASETQYF. CDR3 DNA sequence: TGCGCCAGCAGCTCCGAGGCGTCAGAGACCCAGTACTTC. V usage is TRBV5-1 and J usage is TRBJ2-5; D is unclear. V dropped 3 bases and J dropped 4 bases, with 10 bases sitting between them. The CDR3 runs 13 residues. Germline V CDR1 and CDR2: SGHRS, YFSETQ.

This clonotype was detected a few times. The V gene is TRBV6-5, the J gene TRBJ2-2; a weak D match, TRBD1 (5 bases). The V gene's germline CDR1 is MNHEY and CDR2 SVGAGI. V lost 2 bases and J lost 1, with 11 bases in between. This CDR3 spans 16 amino acids. CDR3 sequence (DNA): TGTGCCAGCAGTTACAGACGACAGCTGAACACCGGGGAGCTGTTTTTT. It encodes CASSYRRQLNTGELFF.

There are a few counts of this clonotype. The chain carries TRBV28 and TRBJ1-2, with TRBD1 matching 7 bases. The CDR3 sequence is 13 residues long. Trimming took 5 bases from V and 7 from J; bases not matched to a gene: 7. Per the germline V gene, CDR1 is MDHEN and CDR2 is SYDVKM. CDR3 in DNA: TGTGCCAGCAGTAACAGGGGTGGTGCTGGCTACACCTTC. It codes for CASSNRGGAGYTF.

This clonotype has more than one count but fewer than ten. The rearrangement joins TRBV7-2 to TRBJ2-1; 8 bases align to TRBD2. With V trimmed by 5 bases and J by 7 bases, 7 bases remained unmatched. The germline V gene has CDR1 SGHTA and CDR2 FQGNSA. CDR3 size: 14 residues. The CDR3 region is CASSVSGVRNEQFF. In DNA form, the CDR3 reads TGTGCCAGCAGCGTTAGCGGGGTCAGGAATGAGCAGTTCTTC.

The chain uses TRBV20-1 and TRBJ1-6, with 7 bases fitting TRBD1. V gave up 4 bases and J gave up 7 bases; unmatched junction bases: 10. Germline V gene data show CDR1 as DFQATT and CDR2 as SNEGSKA (reference sequence). The length of the CDR3 is 15 residues. CDR3 in amino acids: CSATPPNRGNSPLHF. CDR3 nucleotides: TGCAGTGCTACGCCCCCCAACAGGGGAAATTCACCCCTCCACTTT.

This clonotype was detected a few times. The chain has TRBV7-2 and TRBJ2-3; D ambiguous. The germline V gene encodes CDR1 SGHTA and CDR2 FQGNSA. Trimming stripped 1 base from V and 1 base from J, with 9 bases between. The CDR3 contains 15 residues. For the CDR3, the DNA is TGTGCCAGCAGCTTAGGGCCCCCTCGCACAGATACGCAGTATTTT. It is translated as CASSLGPPRTDTQYF.